Below, 27 T cell receptor beta chains from the same sample are listed, as sequenced in a study of human T cells and chemical hapten exposure. As to time point: pre-sensitization, week 0. Regarding treatment: therapeutic diphenylcyclopropenone sensitization with weekly scalp DPC. Each CDR3 protein gets one entry after TCRdb re-called the RACE reads with MiXCR. The table has a few hundred thousand distinct CDR3 sequences, over 7.5% seen once. The sequencing used whole blood, collected in connection with sensitization to the hapten diphenylcyclopropenone (DPC). The receptor source for this set is a young man with alopecia areata. Some clones in this sample may be carry-over from other donors' samples.

The sample holds a few counts of this clonotype. The chain uses TRBV7-3 and TRBJ1-1; D is undetermined. The V gene's germline CDR1 is SGHTA and CDR2 FQGTGA. CDR3 length: 13 residues. V gave up 2 bases and J gave up 1 base, with 5 bases separating them. CDR3 coding DNA: TGTGCCAGCAGCTTACCACCGAACACTGAAGCTTTCTTT. This encodes CASSLPPNTEAFF.

This sequence joins TRBV11-2 and TRBJ1-1; unclear D gene. The CDR3 contains 14 residues. V lost 2 bases to trimming and J lost 3 bases, with 10 bases between them. The V gene's germline CDR1 is SGHAT and CDR2 FQNNGV. The CDR3: CASSLLGWDTEAFF. The CDR3 region has the DNA TGTGCCAGCAGCTTATTAGGATGGGACACTGAAGCTTTCTTT. Together with reference TRBV11-2 and TRBJ1-1, the CDR3 gives the full variable domain: EAGVAQSPRYKIIEKRQSVAFWCNPISGHATLYWYQQILGQGPKLLIQFQNNGVVDDSQLPKDRFSAERLKGVDSTLKIQPAKLEDSAVYLCASSLLGWDTEAFFGQGTRLTVV.

The chain recombines TRBV4-3 with TRBJ1-1; D remains unclear. Germline V gene sequence: CDR1 LGHNA, CDR2 YSLEER. The CDR3 is made up of 14 amino acids. V was clipped by 1 base and J by 1 base, with 7 bases between them. This CDR3 reads CASSQVRENTEAFF. As DNA, the CDR3 is TGCGCCAGCAGCCAAGTGCGGGAGAACACTGAAGCTTTCTTT.

This clonotype was seen only a few times. The chain is built from TRBV5-4 and TRBJ1-1, with 8 bases lining up with TRBD1. The CDR3 runs 17 residues. The V segment lost 2 bases and the J segment 6 bases; nucleotides outside the gene matches: 15. CDR1 and CDR2 (germline): SGHNT, YYREEE (reference sequence). In DNA, the CDR3 is TGTGCCAGCAGCTTAAACCCGGGACAGGAAGTTTTCGCTGAAGCTTTCTTT. Residues: CASSLNPGQEVFAEAFF.

This clonotype has ten or more counts. The chain is built from TRBV5-1 and TRBJ2-2; D unresolved. The CDR3 is made up of 16 amino acids. The germline gives CDR1 SGHRS, CDR2 YFSETQ. V was trimmed by 0 bases and J by 4 bases, leaving 13 bases between them. The CDR3 sequence: CASSLGVESSTGELFF. DNA for the CDR3: TGCGCCAGCAGCTTGGGTGTGGAGAGTAGCACCGGGGAGCTGTTTTTT.

This chain connects TRBV4-1 to TRBJ1-2; 7 bases fit TRBD1. CDR3 length: 15 residues. The V and J ends lost 6 bases and 3 bases, in that order; junction bases with no gene match: 10. The germline V gene has CDR1 MGHRA and CDR2 YSYEKL. For the CDR3, the DNA is TGCGCCAGCAGGAGGGTAGGTGGACAGGACTATGGCTACACCTTC. Amino acids: CASRRVGGQDYGYTF.

V is TRBV6-2 or TRBV6-3 and J is TRBJ2-1, with TRBD2 matching 9 bases. V lost 6 bases to trimming and J lost 2 bases; unmatched junction nucleotides: 8. The germline gives CDR1 MNHEY, CDR2 SVGEGT. This CDR3 has 16 amino acids. This chain's CDR3 is CASSLRSGGTYNEQFF. CDR3 DNA: TGTGCCAGCAGCCTCCGTAGCGGGGGCACCTACAATGAGCAGTTCTTC.

This clonotype turned up a few times. V and J are TRBV27 and TRBJ2-3, with 11 bases that match TRBD1. The junction had 6 bases not matched to a gene; V was cut back by 6 bases and J by 1 base. CDR3 size: 16 residues. Germline CDR1 and CDR2: MNHEY and SMNVEV (reference sequence). The CDR3 loop is CASSHGQGARTDTQYF. The DNA of the CDR3 is TGTGCCAGCAGCCACGGACAGGGGGCGCGCACAGATACGCAGTATTTT.

This clonotype appeared a few times. This chain connects TRBV7-2 to TRBJ1-1, with TRBD1 identical over 8 bases. The CDR3 is made up of 14 amino acids. In germline, CDR1 is SGHTA, CDR2 FQGNSA. V gave up 6 bases and J gave up 10 bases; unmatched junction bases: 13. CDR3 sequence (DNA): TGTGCCAGCAGTTTTAAGGGACAGGAGGCGATAGCTTTCTTT. The encoded protein is CASSFKGQEAIAFF.

This clonotype was seen a few times. V usage is TRBV7-9 and J usage is TRBJ1-2, with D possibly matching TRBD1 (5 bases). V was cut by 4 bases and J by 6 bases, with 15 bases left in between. The CDR3 has 14 residues. Germline V gives CDR1 SEHNR, CDR2 FQNEAQ (reference sequence). DNA for the CDR3: TGTGCCAGCAGCTCAGACAGCTTTCTACATGGCTACACCTTC. This sequence encodes CASSSDSFLHGYTF.

The rearrangement joins TRBV5-1 to TRBJ1-1, with D hard to call. The CDR3 length is 15 residues. V was shortened by 0 bases and J by 4 bases, with 13 bases between the two germline ends. Germline CDR1 reads SGHRS; CDR2 reads YFSETQ. This CDR3 is CASSLVSRLGTEAFF. CDR3 nucleotide sequence: TGCGCCAGCAGCTTGGTGTCGAGACTAGGCACTGAAGCTTTCTTT.

The rearrangement links TRBV5-6 to TRBJ2-3; the D gene could be TRBD1 or TRBD2 (6 bases each). Per germline, CDR1 SGHDT and CDR2 YYEEEE. The CDR3 has 16 amino acids. V was shortened by 1 base and J by 1 base, with 13 bases between the two germline ends. In DNA, the CDR3 is TGTGCCAGCAGCTTGATCGGGGGCCTCGGCACAGATACGCAGTATTTT. The encoded protein is CASSLIGGLGTDTQYF.

This clonotype appeared many times. This chain connects TRBV29-1 to TRBJ1-5; 10 bases line up with TRBD1. Germline V gene data show CDR1 as SQVTM and CDR2 as ANQGSEA. V shed 6 bases and J 2 bases; nucleotides not matched to a gene: 4. CDR3 length: 14 residues. The CDR3 DNA is TGCAGCGTCTCCGGGACAGGGGGCAATCAGCCCCAGCATTTT. Residues: CSVSGTGGNQPQHF.

This clonotype turned up a few times. The chain combines TRBV19 with TRBJ2-1; tentatively, D is TRBD2 (7 bases). The CDR3 is 15 residues long. V was trimmed by 3 bases and J by 5 bases, leaving 14 bases between them. Germline loops: CDR1 LNHDA, CDR2 SQIVND (reference sequence). CDR3 DNA: TGTGCCAGTAGTATTTGGGGGGGCGTGCACAATGAGCAGTTCTTC. Its translation: CASSIWGGVHNEQFF.

This clonotype was observed a few times. The chain is built from TRBV7-2 and TRBJ2-5; D may match TRBD1 or TRBD2 (5 bases each). From germline, CDR1 is SGHTA and CDR2 FQGNSA. V was clipped by 5 bases and J by 3 bases, with 16 bases between them. The CDR3 covers 15 residues. The CDR3 region has the DNA TGTGCCAGCAGCCCCCCGGGACGCCCGGAAGAGACCCAGTACTTC. It specifies CASSPPGRPEETQYF.

The V call is TRBV6-1, the J call TRBJ1-4; D is uncertain. The CDR3 covers 14 residues. Trimming stripped 5 bases from V and 7 bases from J, with 14 bases between. Per germline, CDR1 MNHNS and CDR2 SASEGT. Written as DNA, the CDR3 is TGTGCCAGCAGTCCAATACGAGACGGTGAAAAACTGTTTTTT. Amino acid sequence: CASSPIRDGEKLFF.

Only a few counts were recorded for this clonotype. CDR3 in DNA: TGTGCCAGCAGTTTACTCCCGGACAGGGCATACAATGAGCAGTTCTTC. Protein product: CASSLLPDRAYNEQFF. This chain connects TRBV12-3 or TRBV12-4 to TRBJ2-1; 8 nucleotides match TRBD1. Unmatched junction bases numbered 7, after V lost 2 bases and J lost 4 bases. CDR3 length equals 16 residues.

The chain recombines TRBV29-1 with TRBJ1-2; D call uncertain. V was shortened by 7 bases and J by 1 base, with 10 bases between the two germline ends. Per the germline V gene, CDR1 is SQVTM and CDR2 is ANQGSEA. The CDR3 runs to 12 residues. This CDR3 reads CSAFTVNYGYTF. As DNA, the CDR3 is TGCAGCGCTTTTACAGTTAACTATGGCTACACCTTC. Based on the CDR3 plus reference TRBV29-1 and TRBJ1-2, the full variable domain is SAVISQKPSRDICQRGTSLTIQCQVDSQVTMMFWYRQQPGQSLTLIATANQGSEATYESGFVIDKFPISRPNLTFSTLTVSNMSPEDSSIYLCSAFTVNYGYTFGSGTRLTVV.

This clonotype has more than one count but fewer than ten. The chain is built from TRBV7-2 and TRBJ2-4, with D possibly matching TRBD2 (6 bases). Per germline, CDR1 SGHTA and CDR2 FQGNSA. Trimming pared 2 bases from V and 9 bases from J, leaving 17 bases between. CDR3 length: 15 residues. CDR3 sequence: CASSLLSGSEGIQYF. CDR3 bases: TGTGCCAGCAGCTTATTAAGCGGATCGGAGGGCATTCAGTACTTC.

The CDR3 bases are TGTGCCAGCAGCAATTCCGGGACCGGCAAAAACATTCAGTACTTC. Residues: CASSNSGTGKNIQYF. V usage is TRBV7-9 and J usage is TRBJ2-4; D is tentatively TRBD1 or TRBD2 (5 bases each). In germline, CDR1 is SEHNR, CDR2 FQNEAQ (reference sequence). Trimming left V 5 bases short and J 3 bases short, with 14 bases between. The CDR3 spans 15 residues.

The chain is built from TRBV28 and TRBJ2-7; D possibly uses TRBD1 or TRBD2 (5 bases each). This CDR3 has 13 residues. Germline V gives CDR1 MDHEN, CDR2 SYDVKM. V was clipped by 3 bases and J by 4 bases, with 10 bases between them. The CDR3 loop is CASSFLEGYEQYF. CDR3 DNA: TGTGCCAGCAGTTTCCTCGAGGGGTACGAGCAGTACTTC.

The V and J genes are TRBV6-5 and TRBJ1-2, with D tentatively TRBD1 (5 bases). Trimming left V 3 bases short and J 4 bases short, with 15 bases between. The CDR3 sequence is 15 residues long. Germline CDR1 is MNHEY and CDR2 is SVGAGI. The CDR3 DNA reads as TGTGCCAGCAGTTATTGGGACCCAGTGTTCTATGGCTACACCTTC. It codes for CASSYWDPVFYGYTF.

In its sample, this clonotype was seen many times. This chain connects TRBV4-3 to TRBJ2-1, with TRBD2 matching 12 bases. This CDR3 contains 16 residues. The germline gives CDR1 LGHNA, CDR2 YSLEER. Unmatched junction bases numbered 3, after V lost 0 bases and J lost 6 bases. For the CDR3, the DNA is TGCGCCAGCAGCCAAGAACTAGCGGGGGGTTCCAATGAGCAGTTCTTC. This encodes CASSQELAGGSNEQFF.

The chain links TRBV7-8 to TRBJ2-3, with a possible D match to TRBD2 (6 bases). In germline, CDR1 is SGHVS, CDR2 FQNEAQ. This CDR3 is built from 16 residues. Trimming shortened V by 5 bases and J by 0 bases, and 15 bases separated the two germline ends. The CDR3 region is CASSPRASASTDTQYF. The CDR3 DNA sequence: TGTGCCAGCAGCCCCCGGGCTAGCGCGAGCACAGATACGCAGTATTTT.

This sequence joins TRBV7-2 and TRBJ2-1; 12 bases map to TRBD2. The CDR3 consists of 16 residues. V shed 5 bases and J 8 bases; nucleotides not matched to a gene: 10. Germline CDR1 reads SGHTA; CDR2 reads FQGNSA. In DNA form, the CDR3 reads TGTGCCAGCAGCCCCCCTAGCGGGGGGGCCATGTATGAGCAGTTCTTC. Protein product: CASSPPSGGAMYEQFF.

The chain combines TRBV4-3 with TRBJ1-1; D unclear. Germline V CDR1 and CDR2: LGHNA, YSLEER. Between the trimmed V and J ends, which lost 1 base and 1 base, there was a span of 10 bases. The length of the CDR3 is 15 residues. CDR3 in amino acids: CASSQAMDPNTEAFF. As DNA, the CDR3 is TGCGCCAGCAGCCAAGCTATGGACCCGAACACTGAAGCTTTCTTT.

The gene calls are TRBV11-2 and TRBJ2-1, with D perhaps being TRBD1 or TRBD2 (6 bases each). The CDR3 is 18 amino acids. In germline, CDR1 is SGHAT, CDR2 FQNNGV. Trimming took 5 bases from V and 7 from J, leaving 27 bases between them. DNA for the CDR3: TGTGCCAGCAGCCCCAACTGGGGGGCTTTATCAGTGGGTAATGAGCAGTTCTTC. Its translation: CASSPNWGALSVGNEQFF.